The entry below gives a single TCR beta chain sequence along with its context. In Cohort 3, a recovered donor had either two negative PCRs, clearance, or symptom resolution. The data are from a study of blood T cell repertoires in COVID-19. Study at large: The cDNA or gDNA used as material had been derived from T cells, B-cell-depleted T cells, or PBMCs.

As processed by the authors: Estimation of nucleated cell counts was performed using reference gene primer amplification. Here immunoSEQ multiplex PCR was the method, and the copy in TCRdb shows in-frame clones only, minus some. D and trimming were read from the DNA, whereas the V and J calls and clone size are those reported in that table. The sample carries 310,000 or so clones, over 75% recorded once. V was cut by 2 bases and J by 2 bases, with 5 bases left in between. CDR1 SGHNT and CDR2 YYREEE come from the germline V gene (reference sequence). The CDR3 has 13 amino acids. The chain is built from TRBV5-4 and TRBJ2-1; D unresolved. This clonotype was sampled from a woman under 30 who had recovered from COVID-19. The sample was PBMCs or T cells enriched from blood (not recorded which). For the CDR3, the DNA is TGTGCCAGCAGCTTATCTACCTACAATGAGCAGTTCTTC. Amino acid sequence: CASSLSTYNEQFF.